These 10 T cell receptor beta chains were all obtained from the same sample, sequenced in a study of T cell repertoires in cytomegalovirus infection. TCRdb re-called the reads with MiXCR, one entry per CDR3 protein. The sample comprises some 120,000 distinct CDR3 sequences, about 31% of which are singletons, and 45% to 65% rests with the top ten. These receptors' antigens are unknown. The sample was CD8+ T cells from cultured PBMCs, taken from culture after CMV antigen stimulation. The receptors come from a human donor in good health (CMV status not recorded). Some clones in this sample may be carry-over from other donors' samples.

This clonotype was observed many times. DNA for the CDR3: TGTGCCAGCACCTCAAGGGAGGTTCGCCGTGGCAATGAGCAGTTCTTC. It translates to CASTSREVRRGNEQFF. V gene TRBV7-9 combines with J gene TRBJ2-1; possibly TRBD2 for D (6 bases). CDR3 length: 16 residues. The V and J ends lost 7 bases and 6 bases respectively, with 22 bases between them. CDR1 and CDR2 (germline): SEHNR, FQNEAQ (reference sequence).

There are a few counts of this clonotype. The chain combines TRBV27 with TRBJ2-7; 8 nucleotides align to TRBD2. The CDR3 spans 15 residues. CDR1 MNHEY and CDR2 SMNVEV come from the germline V gene (reference sequence). Germline trimming cut 0 bases from V and 2 bases from J; bases unmatched to any gene: 3. In DNA, the CDR3 is TGTGCCAGCAGTTTATCGGGCGGGGGGCCCTACGAGCAGTACTTC. Protein product: CASSLSGGGPYEQYF.

A few counts support this clonotype. The rearrangement joins TRBV6-4 to TRBJ2-4, with 7 bases aligning to TRBD1. The CDR3 runs to 13 residues. With 3 bases clipped from V and 8 bases from J, the junction kept 4 bases outside the gene matches. The germline V gene has CDR1 MRHNA and CDR2 SNTAGT. The CDR3 spells CASSEGTEDIQYF. DNA for the CDR3: TGTGCCAGCAGTGAAGGGACAGAGGACATTCAGTACTTC.

This clonotype showed up just a few times. CDR3 amino acids: CASSPPTGTGKGGYTF. The CDR3 bases are TGTGCCAGCAGTCCGCCCACCGGGACAGGAAAGGGTGGCTACACCTTC. The chain links TRBV28 to TRBJ1-2, with TRBD1 matching over 8 bases. From germline, CDR1 is MDHEN and CDR2 SYDVKM. The ends lost 5 bases at V and 7 bases at J; junction bases unmatched: 15. This CDR3 spans 16 amino acids.

This clonotype was counted only a few times. The chain is built from TRBV20-1 and TRBJ1-1; TRBD1 might be the D (5 bases). V lost 3 bases to trimming and J lost 11 bases, with 13 bases between them. Germline V lookup: CDR1 DFQATT, CDR2 SNEGSKA (reference sequence). The CDR3 covers 11 residues. The CDR3 DNA follows: TGCAGTGCTAGTAGAGAGGGGCGCGCTTTCTTT. It specifies CSASREGRAFF.

This clonotype occurred a few times. This could be a read error, since a much larger clone is one nucleotide away. The chain carries TRBV4-1 and TRBJ1-5, with D uncertain. Per germline, CDR1 MGHRA and CDR2 YSYEKL. There are 18 residues in the CDR3. This CDR3 reads CASSQEYPRWVVDQPQQF. CDR3 DNA: TGCGCCAGCAGCCAAGAATATCCCAGGTGGGTAGTCGATCAGCCCCAGCAGTTT.

The chain has TRBV13 and TRBJ1-4; TRBD1 matches 7 bases. V shed 6 bases, J shed 0 bases, and the junction held 1 base outside the gene matches. The CDR3 covers 14 residues. The germline V gene encodes CDR1 PRHDT and CDR2 FYEKMQ (reference sequence). CDR3 sequence (DNA): TGTGCCAGCAGTGGGACAGCAACTAATGAAAAACTGTTTTTT. It encodes CASSGTATNEKLFF. The full variable domain, rest sourced from reference TRBV13 and TRBJ1-4, is AAGVIQSPRHLIKEKRETATLKCYPIPRHDTVYWYQQGPGQDPQFLISFYEKMQSDKGSIPDRFSAQQFSDYHSELNMSSLELGDSALYFCASSGTATNEKLFFGSGTQLSVL.

The rearrangement joins TRBV27 to TRBJ2-7; TRBD1 aligns across 10 bases. V trimming: 2 bases; J trimming: 2 bases; junction bases outside the gene matches: 3. CDR1 is MNHEY, CDR2 SMNVEV, per germline (reference sequence). The CDR3 length is 15 residues. CDR3 DNA: TGTGCCAGCAGTTTAGCTGGGACAGGGGCCTACGAGCAGTACTTC. It codes for CASSLAGTGAYEQYF.

The chain combines TRBV7-9 with TRBJ2-7; D is perhaps TRBD2 (6 bases). The CDR3 totals 16 residues. Germline CDR1 reads SEHNR; CDR2 reads FQNEAQ (reference sequence). The V end lost 1 base, the J end lost 0 bases, and 13 bases lay between the germline ends. The CDR3 is CASSLEAGGSSYEQYF. CDR3 coding DNA: TGTGCCAGCAGCTTAGAGGCCGGGGGTAGCTCCTACGAGCAGTACTTC.

The gene calls are TRBV19 and TRBJ1-2; 11 nucleotides align to TRBD1. The CDR3 consists of 13 residues. V trimming: 10 bases; J trimming: 6 bases; junction bases outside the gene matches: 7. The germline V gene has CDR1 LNHDA and CDR2 SQIVND (reference sequence). For the CDR3, the DNA is TGTGCCACCGGACAGGGGGCTCGGGATGGCTACACCTTC. Protein sequence: CATGQGARDGYTF.